Below, 20 T cell receptor beta chains from the same sample are listed, as sequenced in a study of tumor-infiltrating lymphocytes in primary liver carcinoma. With a constant-region primer, TCR beta cDNA was made from approximately 450 ng of total RNA. Generation of the TCR beta libraries relied on three nested multiplex PCR rounds using slightly modified ARM-PCR. PCR rounds one and two used TRBV1-TRBV30 forward primers with a C-beta reverse primer for 10 cycles each. From the multiplex PCR reads, TCRdb called clonotypes with MiXCR, one entry per CDR3 protein. The sample yields 300,000 to 400,000 distinct CDR3 sequences, around three fifths seen once. Unsorted whole blood served as the source of blood RNA, and germline DNA was extracted as well. Sequenced sample: peripheral blood. The receptors were sampled from a man aged 35-49 years with primary liver carcinoma and hepatitis B virus infection.

The chain has TRBV28 and TRBJ1-5, with TRBD1 matching 8 bases. The CDR3 is 17 amino acids. CDR1 MDHEN and CDR2 SYDVKM come from the germline V gene. V was clipped by 2 bases and J by 5 bases; unmatched bases: 11. CDR3 DNA sequence: TGTGCCAGCAGTTTACAGAGGACAGGGATAGGGTATCAGCCCCAGCATTTT. Translation: CASSLQRTGIGYQPQHF.

On this clonotype itself: Being one base from a much bigger clone, this may be a read error. Since no conserved phenylalanine or tryptophan closes the CDR3, a read error is the likely cause. The chain has TRBV30 and TRBJ1-2; D is uncertain. Germline V gives CDR1 GTSNPN, CDR2 SVGIG (reference sequence). The CDR3 sequence is 15 residues long. The ends were cut back, 2 bases at V and 4 bases at J, with 17 bases in the middle. The CDR3 sequence is CAWSPLLGNSYGYTI. The CDR3 DNA sequence: TGTGCCTGGAGTCCGTTGCTGGGCAACAGCTATGGCTACACCATC.

Many counts were recorded for this clonotype. The CDR3 DNA reads TGTGCCAGCAGTTATTCTAGGGGGGTCGCTGAAGCTTTCTTT. Protein: CASSYSRGVAEAFF. The chain joins TRBV6-5 to TRBJ1-1, with D possibly matching TRBD1 (6 bases). The CDR3 contains 14 residues. The V end was cut by 3 bases, the J end by 6 bases, with 14 bases between. CDR1 is MNHEY and CDR2 is SVGAGI in the germline V gene.

Comment on this clonotype: The conserved closing phenylalanine or tryptophan is absent in this CDR3, likely reflecting a read error. This chain joins TRBV11-2 and TRBJ2-1; 12 nucleotides match TRBD2. The junction had 13 bases not matched to a gene; V was cut back by 8 bases and J by 5 bases. This CDR3 is built from 17 residues. The germline CDR1 and CDR2 sequences are SGHAT and FQNNGV. DNA for the CDR3: TGTGCCAGCTGCCCGACTAGCGGGAGAGGATTCCACAATGAGCAGTTCCTC. This codes for CASCPTSGRGFHNEQFL.

The table lists this clonotype with a few counts. V and J are TRBV10-3 and TRBJ1-3; no clear D. The CDR3 extends over 15 amino acids. V lost 2 bases to trimming and J lost 0 bases, with 8 bases between them. The V gene's germline CDR1 is ENHRY and CDR2 SYGVKD. This CDR3 is CAISELTSSGNTIYF. CDR3 in DNA: TGTGCCATCAGTGAGCTAACGAGCTCTGGAAACACCATATATTTT.

This clonotype ranks as medium-sized. The gene calls are TRBV11-3 and TRBJ2-1; D is ambiguous. The V and J ends lost 3 bases and 5 bases respectively, with 11 bases between them. The CDR3 consists of 14 residues. Germline CDR1 SGHNT, CDR2 YENEEA. Here the CDR3 reads CASSFSRNNNEQFF. The CDR3 nucleotides are TGTGCCAGCAGCTTTTCGAGAAACAACAATGAGCAGTTCTTC.

This clonotype was seen just once. A much larger clone lies one base from this, so it may be a read error. CDR3 loop: CASSSTSGSIIDTKYF. The CDR3 DNA reads TGTGCCAGCAGTTCAACTAGCGGGAGTATAATAGATACGAAGTATTTT. The chain couples TRBV6-1 to TRBJ2-3, with TRBD2 matching over 11 bases. The CDR3 consists of 16 residues. Germline-derived CDR1 and CDR2 are MNHNS and SASEGT.

Remarks on this clonotype: One end of the junction varies from germline; a read error may be responsible. This chain joins TRBV11-3 and TRBJ1-1, with a tentative D call TRBD1 (5 bases). This CDR3 is built from 13 residues. Germline V gene data show CDR1 as SGHNT and CDR2 as YENEEA. The CDR3 here is CASSEGLQSEAYF. As DNA, the CDR3 is TGTGCCAGCAGCGAGGGGCTTCAGAGTGAAGCTTACTTT.

J is TRBJ2-3 and V is TRBV5-1; TRBD2 matches 9 bases. J gave up 2 bases and V 1 base, and 5 bases lay outside the gene matches. This CDR3 is 16 amino acids long. The germline V gene encodes CDR1 SGHRS and CDR2 YFSETQ. The DNA of the CDR3 is TGCGCCAGCAGCTTGTTGCTAGCGGGACTCACAGATACGCAGTATTTT. This codes for CASSLLLAGLTDTQYF.

In the case of this clonotype: Given a much more abundant clone one base away, this may be a read error. The final CDR3 position lacks the conserved phenylalanine or tryptophan, pointing to a likely read error. The V call is TRBV5-5, the J call TRBJ1-1; TRBD1 agrees at 7 bases. Germline loops: CDR1 SGHKS, CDR2 YYEKEE (reference sequence). The trim removed 3 bases at V and 11 bases at J, leaving 10 bases unmatched. This CDR3 contains 13 residues. CDR3 sequence reads: CASSWGQHAYAFY. The CDR3 nucleotides are TGTGCCAGCAGCTGGGGACAGCATGCATATGCTTTCTAT.

For this clonotype: A much larger clone sits a single nucleotide away, making a read error possible. This rearrangement joins TRBV6-1 to TRBJ1-2; tentative D call: TRBD1 (6 bases). The length of the CDR3 is 11 residues. Germline CDR1 is MNHNS and CDR2 is SASEGT. The CDR3 sequence is CATRGPYGHTF. The CDR3 coding sequence is TGTGCCACCAGGGGACCCTATGGCCACACCTTC.

The V call is TRBV5-5, the J call TRBJ2-4; possible D gene TRBD2, 5 bases. The CDR3 has 16 residues. V shed 4 bases and J shed 1 base, with 15 bases lying between them. Germline V gene lookup returns CDR1 SGHKS and CDR2 YYEKEE (reference sequence). The CDR3 DNA is TGTGCCAGCAGCCCGGACTCTACGGGGGCCAAAAACATTCAGTACTTC. It specifies CASSPDSTGAKNIQYF.

Of note for this clonotype: One base away lies a much larger clone, so this may be a sequencing read error. As the CDR3 is not closed by the conserved phenylalanine or tryptophan, this likely results from a read error. The DNA is omitted, as the CDR3 cannot be located on it reliably, and the CDR3 follows TCRdb's listing. V gene TRBV6-2 or TRBV6-3 combines with J gene TRBJ2-1; the DNA was not used to check the table's D call, TRBD1. Germline CDR1 reads MNHEY; CDR2 reads SVGEGT. Counting both end residues, the CDR3 totals 11 amino acids. The CDR3 sequence: CASSYLGPPII.

A word on this clonotype: A much larger clonotype is one base distant, so this may be a read error. V is TRBV11-1 and J is TRBJ2-5; D remains ambiguous. Per the germline V gene, CDR1 is SGHAT and CDR2 is FQDESV (reference sequence). The ends were cut back, 1 base at V and 4 bases at J, with 10 bases in the middle. This CDR3 is 14 amino acids long. The CDR3 sequence is CASSLGPSAETQYF. Written as DNA, the CDR3 is TGTGCCAGCAGCTTAGGTCCCTCGGCAGAGACCCAGTACTTC.

About this clonotype itself: One base away lies a much larger clone, so this may be a sequencing read error. The CDR3 DNA reads TGTGCCAGCAGTTTAAGTTCAGTTTTCTTT. Its translation: CASSLSSVFF. The V call is TRBV12-3 or TRBV12-4, the J call TRBJ1-1, with D unresolved. The CDR3 contains 10 residues. Trimming removed 2 bases from V and 13 bases from J, with 8 bases in between.

Worth noting for this clonotype: Germline and junction disagree at one end, which may indicate a read error. V gene TRBV20-1 combines with J gene TRBJ2-3; 11 nucleotides line up with TRBD2. The CDR3 consists of 11 residues. Germline V lookup: CDR1 DFQATT, CDR2 SNEGSKA (reference sequence). This chain's CDR3 is CSARAGTSGNF. In DNA form, the CDR3 reads TGCAGTGCTAGAGCCGGGACTAGCGGAAATTTT.

A word on this clonotype: This may stem from a read error, because a much larger clone lies one nucleotide away. The rearrangement uses TRBV6-6 and TRBJ2-1, with D unresolved. The CDR3 covers 13 residues. Looked up from germline, CDR1 is MNHNY and CDR2 is SVGAGI (reference sequence). Trimming left V 6 bases short and J 9 bases short, with 15 bases between. The CDR3: CASSLGPLGEQFF. CDR3 DNA sequence: TGTGCCAGCAGCCTGGGCCCCCTCGGTGAGCAGTTCTTC.

About this clonotype: No conserved phenylalanine or tryptophan is present at the end of the CDR3, so a read error is the likely explanation. The rearrangement uses TRBV11-2 and TRBJ2-7; D may match TRBD1 or TRBD2 (6 bases each). CDR1 SGHAT and CDR2 FQNNGV come from the germline V gene. There are 15 residues in the CDR3. DNA of the CDR3: TGTGCCAGCAGCTTAGGGGGCCCGGGGGCCTACGGGCAGTACTTG. Its translation is CASSLGGPGAYGQYL.

About this clonotype: The junction and the germline gene differ at one end; a read error may be behind it. The genes are TRBV6-5 and TRBJ2-6, with 8 bases aligning to TRBD1. CDR3 length: 18 amino acids. The germline V gene encodes CDR1 MNHEY and CDR2 SVGAGI. CDR3 amino acids: CASSPRQGTRAGANLLTF. CDR3 coding DNA: TGTGCCAGCAGCCCTCGACAGGGGACGCGTGCAGGGGCCAACCTCCTGACTTTC.

V and J are TRBV6-2 or TRBV6-3 and TRBJ2-2; D gene unclear. Trimming removed 8 bases from V and 8 bases from J, with 12 bases in between. The CDR3 extends over 12 amino acids. The germline CDR1 and CDR2 sequences are MNHEY and SVGEGT. The CDR3 DNA is TGTGCCAGCTGTTGGTACCTTGGGGAGCTGTTTTTT. Amino acid sequence: CASCWYLGELFF.